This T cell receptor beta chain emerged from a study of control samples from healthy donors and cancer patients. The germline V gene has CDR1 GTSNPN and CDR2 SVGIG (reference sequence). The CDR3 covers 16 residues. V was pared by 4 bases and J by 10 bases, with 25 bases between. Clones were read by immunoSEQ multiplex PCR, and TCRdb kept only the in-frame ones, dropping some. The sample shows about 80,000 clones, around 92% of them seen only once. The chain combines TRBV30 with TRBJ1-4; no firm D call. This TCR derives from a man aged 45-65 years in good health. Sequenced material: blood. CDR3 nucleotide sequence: TGTGCCTGGACCCTAGCCCCCGTGGCAGGAGAGCGAAAACTGTTTTTT. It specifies CAWTLAPVAGERKLFF.